This T cell receptor (beta chain) was sequenced in a study of cytomegalovirus exposure and HLA in healthy donors. Whole-study context: Roughly 80 million unique TCRs from HLA-typed donors were held in an early data release.

The PCR was carried out with 60 Vbeta primers and 13 Jbeta primers. Produced via immunoSEQ multiplex PCR; TCRdb's table is partial and in-frame only. The data hold around 150,000 clones, with about 74% observed a single time. The CDR3 is 15 residues long. The germline CDR1 and CDR2 sequences are MNHEY and SMNVEV (reference sequence). The V segment lost 2 bases and the J segment 8 bases; nucleotides outside the gene matches: 3. The receptor comes from a man aged 30 to 39 in good health and CMV-seronegative. V gene TRBV27 combines with J gene TRBJ2-1, with 13 positions matching TRBD2. Sequencing was done on a sample of PBMCs. CDR3 bases: TGTGCCAGCAGTTTAGGACTAGCGGGAGTCGATGAGCAGTTCTTC. Protein product: CASSLGLAGVDEQFF.